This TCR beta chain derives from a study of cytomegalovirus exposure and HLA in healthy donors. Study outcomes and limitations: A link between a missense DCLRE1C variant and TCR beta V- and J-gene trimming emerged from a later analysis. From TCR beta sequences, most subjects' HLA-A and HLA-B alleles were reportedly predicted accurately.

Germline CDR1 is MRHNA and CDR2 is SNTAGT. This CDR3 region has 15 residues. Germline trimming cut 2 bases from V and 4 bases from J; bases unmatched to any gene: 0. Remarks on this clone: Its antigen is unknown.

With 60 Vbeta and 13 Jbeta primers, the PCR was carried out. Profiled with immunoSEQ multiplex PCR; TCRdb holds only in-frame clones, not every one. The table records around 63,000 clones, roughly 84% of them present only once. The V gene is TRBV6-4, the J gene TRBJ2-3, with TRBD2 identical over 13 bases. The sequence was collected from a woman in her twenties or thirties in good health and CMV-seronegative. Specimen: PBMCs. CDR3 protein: CASSDTSGGADTQYF. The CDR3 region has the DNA TGTGCCAGCAGTGACACTAGCGGGGGGGCAGATACGCAGTATTTT.